This TCR beta chain was captured by sequencing in a study of T cell responses to AZD1222 COVID-19 vaccine. The table came from immunoSEQ multiplex PCR; TCRdb's copy has only in-frame clones and leaves some out. The sample yields some 170,000 clones, roughly nine tenths seen once. As concerns this clone: The antigen is unknown.

With 1 base removed from V and 5 bases from J, the gap between germline ends came to 11 bases. Germline lookup yields CDR1 SGHNT and CDR2 YYREEE (reference sequence). The CDR3 loop spans 14 amino acids. Study outcomes and limitations: Donors in the cohort were predominantly white British and more often female, and clonal diversity was possibly underestimated. Spike-specific TCR breadth and depth rose after two AZD1222 doses. Repertoires were sampled only after the peak T cell response. Recipients of AZD1222 seropositive at baseline numbered only 6 or 7.

This sequence joins TRBV5-4 and TRBJ2-3; a possible D gene is TRBD2 (6 bases). The sequencing here drew on peripheral blood, taken on day 0 of AZD1222 vaccination. The receptor was derived from an adult in good health. The CDR3 DNA reads as TGTGCCAGCAGCTTGCGGGCGGGGATAGATACGCAGTATTTT. Translated, it gives CASSLRAGIDTQYF.